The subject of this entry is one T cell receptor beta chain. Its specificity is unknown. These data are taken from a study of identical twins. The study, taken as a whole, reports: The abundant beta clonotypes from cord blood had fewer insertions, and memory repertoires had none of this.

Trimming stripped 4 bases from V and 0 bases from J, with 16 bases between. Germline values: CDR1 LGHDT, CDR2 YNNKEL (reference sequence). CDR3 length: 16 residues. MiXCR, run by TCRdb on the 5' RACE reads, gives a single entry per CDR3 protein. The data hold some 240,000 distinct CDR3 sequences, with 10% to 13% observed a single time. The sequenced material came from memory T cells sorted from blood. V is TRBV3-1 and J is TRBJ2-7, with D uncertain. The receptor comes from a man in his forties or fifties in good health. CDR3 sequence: CASSPSDVRSSYEQYF. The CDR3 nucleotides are TGTGCCAGCAGCCCTTCGGACGTTAGGAGCTCCTACGAGCAGTACTTC.